These 4 T cell receptor beta chains share one sample of origin, sequenced in a study of cytomegalovirus exposure and HLA in healthy donors. The PCR was carried out with 60 Vbeta primers and 13 Jbeta primers. Profiled with immunoSEQ multiplex PCR; TCRdb holds only in-frame clones, not every one. The sample has under 200,000 clones; almost 85% are singletons. Sequencing was performed on PBMCs. Receptor source: a woman between 50 and 59 years old in good health and CMV-seronegative.

This clone was recorded a few times. The rearrangement joins TRBV10-3 to TRBJ1-1, with D tentatively TRBD1 (6 bases). CDR1 is ENHRY, CDR2 SYGVKD, per germline. Trimming removed 5 bases from V and 5 bases from J, with 9 bases in between. The CDR3 spans 12 residues. The CDR3 spells CAISPQGTEAFF. DNA for the CDR3: TGTGCCATCAGTCCTCAGGGGACTGAAGCTTTCTTT.

The chain combines TRBV18 with TRBJ1-3; no firm D call. The CDR3 extends over 15 amino acids. V dropped 6 bases and J dropped 1 base, with 13 bases sitting between them. Germline V gene sequence: CDR1 KGHSH, CDR2 LQKENI. CDR3 region: CASSPSHGSGNTIYF. In DNA, the CDR3 is TGTGCCAGCTCTCCTTCCCACGGGTCTGGAAACACCATATATTTT.

This clone was recorded only once. Here the CDR3 reads CASSFLAGGEEKLFF. In DNA, the CDR3 is TGTGCCAGCAGTTTCTTAGCGGGGGGCGAGGAAAAACTGTTTTTT. The chain joins TRBV28 to TRBJ1-4; perhaps TRBD1 as D (6 bases). The CDR3 is 15 residues long. Germline assignment: CDR1 MDHEN and CDR2 SYDVKM. V lost 3 bases to trimming and J lost 8 bases, with 16 bases between them.

This rearrangement joins TRBV28 to TRBJ2-1; 9 bases agree with TRBD1. This CDR3 contains 15 residues. Losses at the gene ends were 6 bases for V and 8 bases for J; bases not matched to a gene: 11. Germline V lookup: CDR1 MDHEN, CDR2 SYDVKM. The CDR3, as DNA: TGTGCCAGCAGCCCATACGGGACAGGGAGTGATGAGCAGTTCTTC. As protein: CASSPYGTGSDEQFF.